This T cell receptor beta chain was sequenced during a study of Tregs in tolerant kidney transplant recipients. In the study overall: Two populations were sorted: CD4+CD8-CD25+CD127- and CD4+CD8-4-1BB+CD40L-. An approximately three-day belatacept mixed lymphocyte reaction, sometimes plus 5-day graft donor restimulation, preceded CD4+CD25+CD127- sorting.

This clone turned up a few times. Its antigen is unidentified. Assay used: immunoSEQ multiplex PCR; TCRdb lists only in-frame clones, some missing. The sample comprises roughly 10,000 clones, around 91% of which are singletons, and 4.5% to 7% rests with the top ten. The CDR3 has 19 residues. Losses at the gene ends were 2 bases for V and 0 bases for J; bases not matched to a gene: 15. Germline V lookup: CDR1 LGHNA, CDR2 YSLEER. Study results and caveats: Changing PCR primers prevented nucleotide comparison between some patients' samples. Antigen-driven expansion was suggested because donor-specific Tregs expanded more than all Tregs in tolerant patients.

The input for sequencing was Tregs from blood cultured with allogeneic cells, taken before the transplant. The clonotype comes from a human patient who received a combined kidney and bone marrow transplant. V gene TRBV4-3 combines with J gene TRBJ1-1, with 7 bases aligning to TRBD1. This CDR3 is CASSQMPGQSIPMNTEAFF. The CDR3 nucleotides read TGCGCCAGCAGCCAAATGCCGGGACAGTCGATTCCCATGAACACTGAAGCTTTCTTT.